One and the same sample provided the 10 T cell receptor beta chains below, sequenced in a study of cytomegalovirus exposure and HLA in healthy donors. Generated by immunoSEQ multiplex PCR, the TCRdb table keeps only in-frame clones and is missing some. Of more than 300,000 clones in the sample, 86% are singletons; the top ten hold roughly 0.8%. The sample consisted of PBMCs. These receptors all come from a woman aged 18-30 years in good health and CMV-seronegative.

The CDR3 region is CASSSPDKVSTQYF. The CDR3, as DNA: TGTGCCAGCAGTTCCCCTGACAAGGTTTCGACCCAGTACTTC. This rearrangement joins TRBV28 to TRBJ2-5, with D hard to call. Trimming took off 4 bases at V and 7 bases at J, with 16 bases between the two ends. Looked up from germline, CDR1 is MDHEN and CDR2 is SYDVKM. The CDR3 runs to 14 residues.

The V and J genes are TRBV10-3 and TRBJ2-5, with TRBD2 identical over 12 bases. CDR3 size: 18 residues. Germline CDR1 and CDR2: ENHRY and SYGVKD. Trimming cost V 5 bases and J 5 bases; bases outside gene matches: 15. Here the CDR3 DNA reads TGTGCCATCAGTCGAGTGCTGACTAGCGGGGGCCAGGGGGAGACCCAGTACTTC. Translated, it gives CAISRVLTSGGQGETQYF.

This chain uses TRBV5-5 with TRBJ1-2; D unresolved. Germline loops: CDR1 SGHKS, CDR2 YYEKEE (reference sequence). Between the trimmed V and J ends, which lost 1 base and 8 bases, there was a span of 21 bases. CDR3 length: 16 amino acids. CDR3 DNA: TGTGCCAGCAGCTTGTACCCGTGGCGTGCGGCAGACGGCTACACCTTC. Translating gives CASSLYPWRAADGYTF. Using reference TRBV5-5 and TRBJ1-2 for the parts outside the CDR3, the full variable domain is DAGVTQSPTHLIKTRGQQVTLRCSPISGHKSVSWYQQVLGQGPQFIFQYYEKEERGRGNFPDRFSARQFPNYSSELNVNALLLGDSALYLCASSLYPWRAADGYTFGSGTRLTVV.

As to this clone: This specimen includes other DNA sequences encoding the same CDR3. The chain combines TRBV2 with TRBJ1-2; D is possibly TRBD1 (5 bases). V was shortened by 6 bases and J by 1 base, with 9 bases between the two germline ends. Per germline, CDR1 SNHLY and CDR2 FYNNEI. This CDR3 spans 13 amino acids. The CDR3 nucleotides are TGTGCCAGCAGAGGTCAGGGTAACTATGGCTACACCTTC. This codes for CASRGQGNYGYTF.

This chain connects TRBV11-2 to TRBJ2-7, with D perhaps TRBD2 (5 bases). The V gene lost 0 bases and the J gene lost 1 base, with 7 bases spanning the gap. The CDR3 covers 14 residues. The V gene's germline CDR1 is SGHAT and CDR2 FQNNGV. In DNA, the CDR3 is TGTGCCAGCAGCTTAGATCGAGGGTCCTACGAGCAGTACTTC. This codes for CASSLDRGSYEQYF.

The genes are TRBV4-1 and TRBJ1-3; 7 bases map to TRBD1. Per germline, CDR1 MGHRA and CDR2 YSYEKL. V shed 3 bases and J 2 bases; nucleotides not matched to a gene: 4. The length of the CDR3 is 15 residues. CDR3 region: CASSQAGTAGNTIYF. DNA of the CDR3: TGCGCCAGCAGCCAGGCCGGGACAGCTGGAAACACCATATATTTT.

The chain combines TRBV7-8 with TRBJ2-2, with TRBD1 identical over 9 bases. The CDR3 extends over 15 amino acids. Trimming cost V 6 bases and J 3 bases; bases outside gene matches: 5. Germline CDR1 SGHVS, CDR2 FQNEAQ. CDR3 DNA sequence: TGTGCCAGCAGTCCCACAGGGGGCTACACCGGGGAGCTGTTTTTT. Its protein is CASSPTGGYTGELFF. The full variable domain, rest sourced from reference TRBV7-8 and TRBJ2-2, is GAGVSQSPRYKVAKRGQDVALRCDPISGHVSLFWYQQALGQGPEFLTYFQNEAQLDKSGLPSDRFFAERPEGSVSTLKIQRTQQEDSAVYLCASSPTGGYTGELFFGEGSRLTVL.

The rearrangement joins TRBV25-1 to TRBJ1-1, with D unresolved. Trimming stripped 4 bases from V and 2 bases from J, with 8 bases between. The CDR3 has 13 amino acids. The germline gives CDR1 MGHDK, CDR2 SYGVNS. The CDR3 region is CASSVTANTEAFF. For the CDR3, the DNA is TGTGCCAGCAGTGTAACAGCAAACACTGAAGCTTTCTTT.

The chain combines TRBV4-2 with TRBJ2-3; TRBD2 matches at 10 bases. V shed 4 bases, J shed 5 bases, and the junction held 15 bases outside the gene matches. Germline V lookup: CDR1 LGHNA, CDR2 YNFKEQ. The CDR3 sequence is 18 residues long. The CDR3 DNA reads as TGTGCCAGCAGCCTTGTTTCGCTAGCGGGGGCGGGGGTAGATACGCAGTATTTT. This translates into CASSLVSLAGAGVDTQYF.

The chain recombines TRBV18 with TRBJ2-2; weak D call: TRBD2 (5 bases). The length of the CDR3 is 17 residues. Trimming removed 2 bases at V and 4 bases at J, with 17 bases between. Germline values: CDR1 KGHSH, CDR2 LQKENI. CDR3 in DNA: TGTGCCAGCTCACCATTGGACCTGCGAGGGAGCACCGGGGAGCTGTTTTTT. Its protein product is CASSPLDLRGSTGELFF.